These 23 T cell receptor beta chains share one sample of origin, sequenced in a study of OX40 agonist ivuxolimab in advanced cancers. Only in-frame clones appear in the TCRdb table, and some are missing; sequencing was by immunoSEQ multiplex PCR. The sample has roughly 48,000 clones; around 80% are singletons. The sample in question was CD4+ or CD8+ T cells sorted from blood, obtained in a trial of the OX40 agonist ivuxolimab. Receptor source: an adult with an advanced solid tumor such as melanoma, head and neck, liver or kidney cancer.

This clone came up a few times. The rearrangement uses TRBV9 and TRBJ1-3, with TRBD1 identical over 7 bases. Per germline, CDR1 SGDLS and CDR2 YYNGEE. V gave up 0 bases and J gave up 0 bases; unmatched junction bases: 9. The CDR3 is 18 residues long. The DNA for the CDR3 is TGTGCCAGCAGCGTAGGGTTAGGGGGCGCGAGCTCTGGAAACACCATATATTTT. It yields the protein CASSVGLGGASSGNTIYF.

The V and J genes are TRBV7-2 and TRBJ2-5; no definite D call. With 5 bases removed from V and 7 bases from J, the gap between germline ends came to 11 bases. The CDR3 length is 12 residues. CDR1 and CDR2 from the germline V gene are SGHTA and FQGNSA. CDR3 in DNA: TGTGCCAGCAGCCAAGGCACTTGGACCCAGTACTTC. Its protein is CASSQGTWTQYF.

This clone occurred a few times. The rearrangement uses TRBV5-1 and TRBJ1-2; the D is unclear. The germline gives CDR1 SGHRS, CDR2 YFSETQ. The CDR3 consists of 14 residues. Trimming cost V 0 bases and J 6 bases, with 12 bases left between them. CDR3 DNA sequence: TGCGCCAGCAGCTTGGACAGCCGAGAAGATGGCTACACCTTC. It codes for CASSLDSREDGYTF.

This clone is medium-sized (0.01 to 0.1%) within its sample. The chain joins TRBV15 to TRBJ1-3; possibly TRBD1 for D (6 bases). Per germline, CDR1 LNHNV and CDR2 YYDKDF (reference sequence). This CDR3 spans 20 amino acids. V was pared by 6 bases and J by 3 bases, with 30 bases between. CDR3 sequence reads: CATSSFLGRSPEGVGNTIYF. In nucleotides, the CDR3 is TGTGCCACCAGTAGTTTCCTAGGCAGATCTCCCGAGGGGGTTGGAAACACCATATATTTT.

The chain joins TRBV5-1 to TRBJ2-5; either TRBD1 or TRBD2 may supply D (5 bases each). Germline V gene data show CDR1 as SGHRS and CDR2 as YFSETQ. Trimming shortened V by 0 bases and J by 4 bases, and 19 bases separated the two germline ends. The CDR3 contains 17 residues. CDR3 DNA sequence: TGCGCCAGCAGCTTGGGGTTTGGGGGTATCCCCCGAGAGACCCAGTACTTC. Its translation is CASSLGFGGIPRETQYF.

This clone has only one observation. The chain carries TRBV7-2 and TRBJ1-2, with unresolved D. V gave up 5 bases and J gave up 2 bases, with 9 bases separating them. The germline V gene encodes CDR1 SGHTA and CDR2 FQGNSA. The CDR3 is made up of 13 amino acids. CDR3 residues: CASSPEANYGYTF. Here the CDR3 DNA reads TGTGCCAGCAGCCCGGAGGCAAACTATGGCTACACCTTC. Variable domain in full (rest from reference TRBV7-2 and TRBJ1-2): GAGVSQSPSNKVTEKGKDVELRCDPISGHTALYWYRQSLGQGLEFLIYFQGNSAPDKSGLPSDRFSAERTGGSVSTLTIQRTQQEDSAVYLCASSPEANYGYTFGSGTRLTVV.

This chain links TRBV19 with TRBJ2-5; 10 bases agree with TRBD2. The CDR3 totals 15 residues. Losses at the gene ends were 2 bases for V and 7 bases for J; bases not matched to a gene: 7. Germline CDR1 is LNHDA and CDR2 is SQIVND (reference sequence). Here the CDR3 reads CASSISGGDSGTQYF. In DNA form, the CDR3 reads TGTGCCAGTAGTATAAGCGGGGGGGATTCTGGGACCCAGTACTTC.

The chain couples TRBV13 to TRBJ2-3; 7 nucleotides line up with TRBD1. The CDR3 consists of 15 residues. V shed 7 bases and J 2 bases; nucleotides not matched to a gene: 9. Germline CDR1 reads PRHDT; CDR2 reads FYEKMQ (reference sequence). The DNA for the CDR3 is TGTGCCAGCAAACTCACAGGGGATCCCACAGATACGCAGTATTTT. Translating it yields CASKLTGDPTDTQYF.

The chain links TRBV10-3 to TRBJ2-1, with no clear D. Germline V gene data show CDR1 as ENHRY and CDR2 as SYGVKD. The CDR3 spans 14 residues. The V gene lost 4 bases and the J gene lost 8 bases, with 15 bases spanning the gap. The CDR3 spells CAISVSSFVHEQFF. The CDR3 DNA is TGTGCCATCAGTGTATCTAGTTTCGTGCATGAGCAGTTCTTC.

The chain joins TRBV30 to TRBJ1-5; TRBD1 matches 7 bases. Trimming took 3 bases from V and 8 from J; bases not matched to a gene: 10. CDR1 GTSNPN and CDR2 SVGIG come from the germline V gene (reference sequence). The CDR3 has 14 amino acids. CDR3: CAWSRGEMLKPQHF. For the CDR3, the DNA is TGTGCCTGGAGCAGGGGGGAGATGTTAAAGCCCCAGCATTTT.

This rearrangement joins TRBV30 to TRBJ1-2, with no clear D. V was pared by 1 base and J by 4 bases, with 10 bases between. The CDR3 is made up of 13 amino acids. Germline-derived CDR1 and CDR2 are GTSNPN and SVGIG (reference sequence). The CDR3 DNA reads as TGTGCCTGGAGTGCCTGGGGTATCTATGGCTACACCTTC. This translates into CAWSAWGIYGYTF.

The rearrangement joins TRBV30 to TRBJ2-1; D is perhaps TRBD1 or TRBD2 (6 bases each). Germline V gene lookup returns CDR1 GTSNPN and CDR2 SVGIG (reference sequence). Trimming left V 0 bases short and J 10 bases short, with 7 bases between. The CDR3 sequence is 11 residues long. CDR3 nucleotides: TGTGCCTGGAGTGTAGGGGGGGAGCAGTTCTTC. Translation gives CAWSVGGEQFF.

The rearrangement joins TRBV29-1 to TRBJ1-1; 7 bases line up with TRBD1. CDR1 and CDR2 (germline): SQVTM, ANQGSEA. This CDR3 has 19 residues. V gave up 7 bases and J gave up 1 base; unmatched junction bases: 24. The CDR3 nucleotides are TGCAGCGCGCTCAACAACAGGGGATCGGTTGTTCACCCGAACACTGAAGCTTTCTTT. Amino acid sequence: CSALNNRGSVVHPNTEAFF.

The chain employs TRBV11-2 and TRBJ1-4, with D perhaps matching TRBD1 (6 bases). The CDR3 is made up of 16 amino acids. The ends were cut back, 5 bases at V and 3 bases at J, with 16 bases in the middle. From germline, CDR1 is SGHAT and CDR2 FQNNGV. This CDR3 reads CASSPMYRVANEKLFF. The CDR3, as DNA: TGTGCCAGCAGCCCAATGTACAGGGTAGCTAATGAAAAACTGTTTTTT.

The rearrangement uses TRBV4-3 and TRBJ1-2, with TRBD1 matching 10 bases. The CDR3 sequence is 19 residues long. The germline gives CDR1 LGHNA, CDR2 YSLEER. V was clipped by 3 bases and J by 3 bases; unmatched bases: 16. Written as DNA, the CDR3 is TGCGCCAGCAGCCACCTCTTGGGACGGGACAGGGGATCGCACTATGGCTACACCTTC. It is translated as CASSHLLGRDRGSHYGYTF.

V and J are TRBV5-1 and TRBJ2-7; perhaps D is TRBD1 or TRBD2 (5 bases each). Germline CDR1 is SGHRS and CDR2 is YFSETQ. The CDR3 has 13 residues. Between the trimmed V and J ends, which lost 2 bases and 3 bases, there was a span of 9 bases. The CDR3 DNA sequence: TGCGCCAGCAGCTTAACTGGGGGCTACGAGCAGTACTTC. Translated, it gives CASSLTGGYEQYF.

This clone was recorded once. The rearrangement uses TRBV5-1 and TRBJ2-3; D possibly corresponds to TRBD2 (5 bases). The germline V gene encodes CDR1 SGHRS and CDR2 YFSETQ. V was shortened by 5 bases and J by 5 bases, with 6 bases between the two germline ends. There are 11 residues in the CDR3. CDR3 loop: CASSGLDTQYF. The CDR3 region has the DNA TGCGCCAGCAGTGGACTAGATACGCAGTATTTT.

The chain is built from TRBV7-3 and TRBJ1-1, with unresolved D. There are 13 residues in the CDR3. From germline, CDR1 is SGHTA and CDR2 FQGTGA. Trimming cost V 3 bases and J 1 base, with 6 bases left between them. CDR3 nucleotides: TGTGCCAGCAGCTTGTTCGCGAACACTGAAGCTTTCTTT. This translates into CASSLFANTEAFF. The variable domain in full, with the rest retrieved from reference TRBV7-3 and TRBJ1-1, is GAGVSQTPSNKVTEKGKYVELRCDPISGHTALYWYRQSLGQGPEFLIYFQGTGAADDSGLPNDRFFAVRPEGSVSTLKIQRTERGDSAVYLCASSLFANTEAFFGQGTRLTVV.

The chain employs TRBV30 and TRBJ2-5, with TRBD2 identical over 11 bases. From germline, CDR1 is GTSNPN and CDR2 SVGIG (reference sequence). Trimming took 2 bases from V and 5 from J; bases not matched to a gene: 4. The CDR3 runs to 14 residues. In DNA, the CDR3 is TGTGCCTGGAGTAAAACTAGCGGGGGTGAGACCCAGTACTTC. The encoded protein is CAWSKTSGGETQYF.

The CDR3 reads CASSFGQGHQETQYF. DNA for the CDR3: TGTGCCAGCAGCTTCGGGCAGGGGCACCAAGAGACCCAGTACTTC. This chain joins TRBV11-3 and TRBJ2-5; D possibly corresponds to TRBD1 (6 bases). The CDR3 loop spans 15 amino acids. Per the germline V gene, CDR1 is SGHNT and CDR2 is YENEEA. The V end was cut by 3 bases, the J end by 0 bases, with 11 bases between.

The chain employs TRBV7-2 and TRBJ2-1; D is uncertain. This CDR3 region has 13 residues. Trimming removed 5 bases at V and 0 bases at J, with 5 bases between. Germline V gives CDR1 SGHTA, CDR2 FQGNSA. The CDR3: CASSLSSYNEQFF. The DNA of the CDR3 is TGTGCCAGCAGCCTAAGCTCCTACAATGAGCAGTTCTTC. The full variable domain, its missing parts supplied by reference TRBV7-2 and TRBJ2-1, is GAGVSQSPSNKVTEKGKDVELRCDPISGHTALYWYRQSLGQGLEFLIYFQGNSAPDKSGLPSDRFSAERTGGSVSTLTIQRTQQEDSAVYLCASSLSSYNEQFFGPGTRLTVL.

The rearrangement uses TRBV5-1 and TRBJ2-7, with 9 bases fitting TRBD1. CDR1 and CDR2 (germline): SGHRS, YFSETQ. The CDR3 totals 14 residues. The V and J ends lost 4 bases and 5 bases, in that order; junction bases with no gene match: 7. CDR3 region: CASSTGQGSHEQYF. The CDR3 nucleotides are TGCGCCAGCAGCACGGGACAGGGATCCCACGAGCAGTACTTC.

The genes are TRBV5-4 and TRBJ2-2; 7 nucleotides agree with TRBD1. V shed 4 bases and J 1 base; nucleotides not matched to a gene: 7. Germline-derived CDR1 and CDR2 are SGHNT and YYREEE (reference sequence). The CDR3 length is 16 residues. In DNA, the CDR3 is TGTGCCAGCAGCGATCCGACAGGGATGAACACCGGGGAGCTGTTTTTT. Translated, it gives CASSDPTGMNTGELFF. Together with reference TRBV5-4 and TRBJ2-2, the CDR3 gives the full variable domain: ETGVTQSPTHLIKTRGQQVTLRCSSQSGHNTVSWYQQALGQGPQFIFQYYREEENGRGNFPPRFSGLQFPNYSSELNVNALELDDSALYLCASSDPTGMNTGELFFGEGSRLTVL.